This T cell receptor (beta chain) was retrieved from a study of control samples from healthy donors and cancer patients. Sequencing was performed with immunoSEQ multiplex PCR; in TCRdb, only in-frame clones are kept and a portion is missing. This sample has some 120,000 clones, with roughly 92% found just once. This sequence originates from a young man in good health. Sequencing was performed on blood.

The CDR3 DNA reads TGTGCCAGCACCGTCGGGGGGCGCCCGGTAGTTCACACTGAAGCTTTCTTT. Its translation is CASTVGGRPVVHTEAFF. The V call is TRBV28, the J call TRBJ1-1; possible D gene TRBD1, 6 bases. The CDR3 covers 17 residues. From germline, CDR1 is MDHEN and CDR2 SYDVKM. Trimming shortened V by 7 bases and J by 3 bases, and 24 bases separated the two germline ends.